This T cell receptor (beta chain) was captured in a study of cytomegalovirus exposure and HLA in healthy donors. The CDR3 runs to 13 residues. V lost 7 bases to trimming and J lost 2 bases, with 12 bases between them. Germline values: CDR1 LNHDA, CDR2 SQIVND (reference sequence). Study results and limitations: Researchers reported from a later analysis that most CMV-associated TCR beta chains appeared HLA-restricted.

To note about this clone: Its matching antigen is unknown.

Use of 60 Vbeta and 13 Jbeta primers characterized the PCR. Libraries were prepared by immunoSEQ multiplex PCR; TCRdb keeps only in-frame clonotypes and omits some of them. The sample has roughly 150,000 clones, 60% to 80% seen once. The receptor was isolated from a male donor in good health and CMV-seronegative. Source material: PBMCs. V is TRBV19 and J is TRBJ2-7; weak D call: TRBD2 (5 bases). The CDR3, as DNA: TGTGCCAGTACAGAGCGGTCGACCTACGAGCAGTACTTC. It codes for CASTERSTYEQYF.